This is a list of T cell receptor beta chains from one sample in a study of cytomegalovirus exposure and HLA in healthy donors. Method: immunoSEQ multiplex PCR; TCRdb's copy keeps in-frame clones and lacks some. The sample has about 130,000 clones; 80% are singletons. Sample: PBMCs. Every receptor here comes from a woman aged 40-49 years in good health and CMV-seronegative. The CDR3 runs from the conserved cysteine through the conserved F or W. D genes are given only for firm matches. Rows give clone size only sometimes, using once, few, many, or a class for an expanded clone.

size: -; V: TRBV2; D: -; J: TRBJ2-7; DNA: TGTGCCAGCCGACAGGTATCCTACGAGCAGTACTTC; CDR3: CASRQVSYEQYF
size: many; V: TRBV27; D: TRBD2; J: TRBJ2-7; DNA: TGTGCCAGTGGGGCGGGGAGCGGGACGACCTACGAGCAGTACTTC; CDR3: CASGAGSGTTYEQYF
size: -; V: TRBV11-2; D: TRBD2; J: TRBJ2-7; DNA: TGTGCCAGCAGCTCCACTAGCGGAAGTTCCTACGAGCAGTACTTC; CDR3: CASSSTSGSSYEQYF
size: -; V: TRBV6-1; D: TRBD1; J: TRBJ2-3; DNA: TGTGCCAGCAGTGTTTGGGGACAGGGCACAGATACGCAGTATTTT; CDR3: CASSVWGQGTDTQYF
size: -; V: TRBV7-2; D: -; J: TRBJ2-5; DNA: TGTGCCAGCAGCTTAGCGGGGCGCGCGAAGACCCAGTACTTC; CDR3: CASSLAGRAKTQYF
size: -; V: TRBV4-1; D: -; J: TRBJ1-1; DNA: TGCGCCAGCCGTACGGGGGACACTGAAGCTTTCTTT; CDR3: CASRTGDTEAFF
size: -; V: TRBV4-1; D: -; J: TRBJ2-3; DNA: TGCGCCAGCAGCCCCAGGGGTGGAGGTTCAGATACGCAGTATTTT; CDR3: CASSPRGGGSDTQYF
size: -; V: TRBV11-2; D: TRBD2; J: TRBJ2-5; DNA: TGTGCCAGCAGCTTAGCGATCGGGGGGTGGGAGCAGTACTTC; CDR3: CASSLAIGGWEQYF
size: -; V: TRBV6-6; D: -; J: TRBJ1-1; DNA: TGTGCCAGCAGTTACCGGACTTCAACCCAAGCTTTCTTT; CDR3: CASSYRTSTQAFF
size: -; V: TRBV29-1; D: -; J: TRBJ1-1; DNA: TGCAGCGTACAGGGCGACACTGAAGCTTTCTTT; CDR3: CSVQGDTEAFF
size: -; V: TRBV5-4; D: -; J: TRBJ1-2; DNA: TGTGCCAGCAGCTCTGGGACACCTAACTATGGCTACACCTTC; CDR3: CASSSGTPNYGYTF
size: -; V: TRBV7-7; D: -; J: TRBJ2-5; DNA: TGTGCTAGCAGCTTAGCGCGGAGTCCCGGGGGTTACCAAGAGACCCAGTACTTC; CDR3: CASSLARSPGGYQETQYF
size: -; V: TRBV7-9; D: -; J: TRBJ2-2; DNA: TGTGCCAGCAGCGCCTTTACAGATAACACCGGGGAGCTGTTTTTT; CDR3: CASSAFTDNTGELFF
size: -; V: TRBV5-8; D: -; J: TRBJ1-5; DNA: TGTGCCAGCAGCCCCCGGGTTTATAGCAATCAGCCCCAGCATTTT; CDR3: CASSPRVYSNQPQHF
size: -; V: TRBV6-6; D: TRBD1; J: TRBJ2-7; DNA: TGTGCCAGCTCTTTGACAGGGCGCTACGAGCAGTACTTC; CDR3: CASSLTGRYEQYF
size: -; V: TRBV5-1; D: TRBD1; J: TRBJ2-4; DNA: TGCGCCAGCAGCTTGGGGGACAGGGGGCTCGACATTCAGTACTTC; CDR3: CASSLGDRGLDIQYF
size: once; V: TRBV13; D: TRBD1; J: TRBJ2-5; DNA: TGTGCCAGCAGCCCCACGACAGGGCTGGTAGAGACCCAGTACTTC; CDR3: CASSPTTGLVETQYF
size: -; V: TRBV5-5; D: -; J: TRBJ1-5; DNA: TGTGCCAGCAGCTCACAGGGAAGTTGGAGCAATCAGCCCCAGCATTTT; CDR3: CASSSQGSWSNQPQHF
size: -; V: TRBV6-1; D: -; J: TRBJ2-7; DNA: TGTGCCAGCATTTATGGACTCCACCCTAGTTACGAGCAGTACTTC; CDR3: CASIYGLHPSYEQYF
size: -; V: TRBV6-6; D: -; J: TRBJ1-5; DNA: TGTGCCAGCGCGTCGGGAGTCCAGGGGCCCCAGCATTTT; CDR3: CASASGVQGPQHF
size: -; V: TRBV5-6; D: -; J: TRBJ2-7; DNA: TGTGCCAGCAGCTTGAGAGTGAACTACGAGCAGTACTTC; CDR3: CASSLRVNYEQYF
size: -; V: TRBV14; D: -; J: TRBJ1-4; DNA: TGTGCCAGCAGCCAAGGGTGGCCAGATAATGAAAAACTGTTTTTT; CDR3: CASSQGWPDNEKLFF
size: -; V: TRBV4-2; D: -; J: TRBJ1-6; DNA: TGTGCCAGCAGCCAAGATGGCCAGCGTAATTCACCCCTCCACTTT; CDR3: CASSQDGQRNSPLHF
size: -; V: TRBV2; D: TRBD1; J: TRBJ2-7; DNA: TGTGCCAGCAAGACAGGGCCAGGGGAGCAGTACTTC; CDR3: CASKTGPGEQYF
size: -; V: TRBV4-3; D: -; J: TRBJ2-7; DNA: TGCGCCAGCAGCCAAGACAGGTCTTTTGCCTACGAGCAGTACTTC; CDR3: CASSQDRSFAYEQYF
size: -; V: TRBV28; D: TRBD1; J: TRBJ1-4; DNA: TGTGCCAGCAGTTCCCACCAGGGGGCGTACGAAAAACTGTTTTTT; CDR3: CASSSHQGAYEKLFF
size: -; V: TRBV6-5; D: -; J: TRBJ2-3; DNA: TGTGCCAGCAGTTACGGGACAACCGGGGCCACAGATACGCAGTATTTT; CDR3: CASSYGTTGATDTQYF
size: -; V: TRBV27; D: -; J: TRBJ2-1; DNA: TGTGCCAGCAGTTTAATGCGGGGCAATGAGCAGTTCTTC; CDR3: CASSLMRGNEQFF
size: -; V: TRBV19; D: -; J: TRBJ1-3; DNA: TGTGCCAGTAGTATAGCGAGCTCTGGAAACACCATATATTTT; CDR3: CASSIASSGNTIYF